The rows below give T cell receptor beta chains drawn from one sample of a study of cytotoxic CD8 clonotypes in ibrutinib-treated CLL. TCRdb keeps only in-frame clones here, not all; method: immunoSEQ multiplex PCR. The sample has 110,000 to 150,000 clones, about 79% seen once. Sequencing used PBMCs, obtained after 12 months of ibrutinib treatment. All receptors derive from a human donor with chronic lymphocytic leukemia. Each CDR3 is given with its conserved first and last residue. A D gene is named only where the DNA matches it firmly. Part of the rows lack a size; the others show once, few, many or a class for expanded clones.

CDR3nt	CDR3aa	d_gene	abundance	v_gene	j_gene
TGTGCCAGCAGTGCCGAGACAGGGAGTCAGCCCCAGCATTTT	CASSAETGSQPQHF	TRBD1	once	TRBV6-4	TRBJ1-5
TGTGCCAGCAGTGTACAGGGGAATGGAAACACCATATATTTT	CASSVQGNGNTIYF	TRBD1	NA	TRBV6-1	TRBJ1-3
TGTGCCAGCAGGGGACAGGCAGCCCTCTACGAGCAGTACTTC	CASRGQAALYEQYF	TRBD1	NA	TRBV28	TRBJ2-7
TGTGCCAGCAGCCAATCGCTTAGCGGAATTTACACAGATACGCAGTATTTT	CASSQSLSGIYTDTQYF	NA	once	TRBV7-9	TRBJ2-3
TGTGCCAGCAGCTTAGGGACGCACCAAAATGAAAAACTGTTTTTT	CASSLGTHQNEKLFF	NA	once	TRBV7-9	TRBJ1-4
TGTGCCAGCAGCTTGGACAGGGCTGGGGCCAACGTCCTGACTTTC	CASSLDRAGANVLTF	TRBD1	NA	TRBV7-2	TRBJ2-6
TGTGCCAGCAGTCCCGGGACAGGGGGCCGGACTGAAGCTTTCTTT	CASSPGTGGRTEAFF	TRBD1	NA	TRBV27	TRBJ1-1
TGCGCCAGCAGCTGGCGGTGGGACAGCTCCTACAATGAGCAGTTCTTC	CASSWRWDSSYNEQFF	TRBD1	once	TRBV5-1	TRBJ2-1
TGTGCCAGCAGCCCGGGGCTAGGCACAGATACGCAGTATTTT	CASSPGLGTDTQYF	NA	NA	TRBV5-4	TRBJ2-3
TGTGCCATCAGTGGTGTTGGCGGGGGCGAGCAGTACTTC	CAISGVGGGEQYF	TRBD2	NA	TRBV10-3	TRBJ2-7
TGTGCCAGCAGTGAACTTAGCGGGATTCGCAATGAGCAGTTCTTC	CASSELSGIRNEQFF	TRBD2	NA	TRBV25-1	TRBJ2-1
TGTGCCAGCAGTGAATGGGTCGGGAGAGGGGGAGATACGCAGTATTTT	CASSEWVGRGGDTQYF	NA	NA	TRBV25-1	TRBJ2-3
TGCGCCAGCAGCCAAGATCCGGGAGGACCCATAAGTACAGATACGCAGTATTTT	CASSQDPGGPISTDTQYF	TRBD2	once	TRBV4-3	TRBJ2-3
TGTGCCAGCAGTTCGACAGTTTCCCTCTCCTACGAGCAGTACTTC	CASSSTVSLSYEQYF	NA	NA	TRBV6-6	TRBJ2-7
TGTGCCAGCAACACGCGCTCGGGACAGGCGGACACTGAAGCTTTCTTT	CASNTRSGQADTEAFF	NA	NA	TRBV21-1	TRBJ1-1
TGTGCCAGCAGCTTGACAGGGGGAGGCGAGCAGTACTTC	CASSLTGGGEQYF	TRBD1	NA	TRBV5-6	TRBJ2-7
TGTGCCACCAGGGCTAGCGTAGACCAAGAGACCCAGTACTTC	CATRASVDQETQYF	NA	NA	TRBV10-3	TRBJ2-5
TGTGCCATCAGTTACCTAGCGGGAGTTTCCAAGACAGAGCAGTTCTTC	CAISYLAGVSKTEQFF	TRBD2	NA	TRBV10-3	TRBJ2-1
TGTGCCAGCAGCAAGAGACAGGAGGGCACCGGGGAGCTGTTTTTT	CASSKRQEGTGELFF	NA	NA	TRBV5-4	TRBJ2-2
TGTGCCAGCAGCCCGGGACGGGCTAGCGGGAGTATTTACGAGCAGTACTTC	CASSPGRASGSIYEQYF	TRBD2	NA	TRBV5-4	TRBJ2-7
TGCGCCAGCAGCCAAGTTAGCGGGCCGCCTAAAAATGAGCAGTTCTTC	CASSQVSGPPKNEQFF	TRBD2	NA	TRBV4-1	TRBJ2-1
TGTGCCAGCAGCCAAGGATCGAACTCTGGAAACACCATATATTTT	CASSQGSNSGNTIYF	NA	NA	TRBV7-9	TRBJ1-3
TGTGCCAGCAGCTTGGCGGGACACTCGAACACTGAAGCTTTCTTT	CASSLAGHSNTEAFF	NA	once	TRBV5-6	TRBJ1-1
TGTGCCAGCTCACCAGGGACTACCTACCTGGATGAGCAGTTCTTC	CASSPGTTYLDEQFF	TRBD2	NA	TRBV18	TRBJ2-1
TGTGCCAGCACGATTTTTTCGCCCGGGGACAGCAACTATGGCTACACCTTC	CASTIFSPGDSNYGYTF	TRBD1	NA	TRBV28	TRBJ1-2
TGTGCCAGCAGTACCCGAGGGCCTGGCACAGATACGCAGTATTTT	CASSTRGPGTDTQYF	NA	NA	TRBV27	TRBJ2-3
TGTGCCAGCAGCTTGGACAGTCGATATAGCAATCAGCCCCAGCATTTT	CASSLDSRYSNQPQHF	NA	NA	TRBV5-8	TRBJ1-5
TGTGCCAGCAGTCGCGGACAGTCCTACGAGCAGTACTTC	CASSRGQSYEQYF	NA	once	TRBV9	TRBJ2-7
TGTGCCAGCAGTTCCGCGAGGGGTCGGAACACTGAAGCTTTCTTT	CASSSARGRNTEAFF	NA	NA	TRBV28	TRBJ1-1
TGTGCCAGCAGTTACTTCCACGAGCAGTACTTC	CASSYFHEQYF	NA	NA	TRBV6-5	TRBJ2-7
TGTGCCAGCAGCTTAAGGCGTCAGAACACCGGGGAGCTGTTTTTT	CASSLRRQNTGELFF	NA	NA	TRBV7-2	TRBJ2-2
TGCGCCAGCAGCCCCAGCGGCGGGAGAACCGATACGCAGTATTTT	CASSPSGGRTDTQYF	TRBD2	NA	TRBV4-3	TRBJ2-3
TGCGCCAGCAGCTTGGGAGGGACACTCAATGAGCAGTTCTTC	CASSLGGTLNEQFF	NA	NA	TRBV5-1	TRBJ2-1
TGCGCCAGCAGCTTGGTGGCCAGTAGCACAGATACGCAGTATTTT	CASSLVASSTDTQYF	NA	once	TRBV5-1	TRBJ2-3
TGTGCCAGCAGCTTAGGGCGACAGGGTAGGGACGAGCAGTACTTC	CASSLGRQGRDEQYF	TRBD1	NA	TRBV7-2	TRBJ2-7
TGTGCCAGCAGCCCTGCCCGGGGGTCGCGACCTGGAGAGACCCAGTACTTC	CASSPARGSRPGETQYF	NA	NA	TRBV5-6	TRBJ2-5
TGTGCCAGCAGGACCTCCGGACAGGGGAAAGGGGGGACTGAAGCTTTCTTT	CASRTSGQGKGGTEAFF	TRBD1	NA	TRBV6-4	TRBJ1-1
TGTGCCAGCAGCTTAAGCCGGGAGAACACTGAAGCTTTCTTT	CASSLSRENTEAFF	NA	few	TRBV7-2	TRBJ1-1